This T cell receptor (beta chain) appears in the sequencing data of a study of blood T cell repertoires in COVID-19. Study in general: Sources were T cells, B-cell-depleted T cells, or PBMCs; the material itself was cDNA or gDNA.

In the source study's methods: By means of reference gene primer amplification, nucleated cell counts were estimated. Here immunoSEQ multiplex PCR was the method, and the copy in TCRdb shows in-frame clones only, minus some. V and J calls and clone size are as listed in that table; D and trimming were resolved from the DNA. Here the sample spans 200,000 to 250,000 clones, approximately 90% being singletons. Each participant's cohort was designated according to participant-reported clinical history. Exposed enrollees encountered a COVID-19 case at some point within 2 weeks before study entry. The specimen sequenced was PBMCs or T cells enriched from blood (not recorded which). This sequence was found in a man in his fifties or sixties who had been exposed to COVID-19.

CDR3 sequence (DNA): TGTGCCAGCAGTGAGACTAGCTGGGCAGATACGCAGTATTTT. Translated, it gives CASSETSWADTQYF. This chain uses TRBV2 with TRBJ2-3, with 7 bases matching TRBD2. Trimming cost V 3 bases and J 4 bases; bases outside gene matches: 4. The CDR3 extends over 14 amino acids. Germline CDR1 SNHLY, CDR2 FYNNEI.